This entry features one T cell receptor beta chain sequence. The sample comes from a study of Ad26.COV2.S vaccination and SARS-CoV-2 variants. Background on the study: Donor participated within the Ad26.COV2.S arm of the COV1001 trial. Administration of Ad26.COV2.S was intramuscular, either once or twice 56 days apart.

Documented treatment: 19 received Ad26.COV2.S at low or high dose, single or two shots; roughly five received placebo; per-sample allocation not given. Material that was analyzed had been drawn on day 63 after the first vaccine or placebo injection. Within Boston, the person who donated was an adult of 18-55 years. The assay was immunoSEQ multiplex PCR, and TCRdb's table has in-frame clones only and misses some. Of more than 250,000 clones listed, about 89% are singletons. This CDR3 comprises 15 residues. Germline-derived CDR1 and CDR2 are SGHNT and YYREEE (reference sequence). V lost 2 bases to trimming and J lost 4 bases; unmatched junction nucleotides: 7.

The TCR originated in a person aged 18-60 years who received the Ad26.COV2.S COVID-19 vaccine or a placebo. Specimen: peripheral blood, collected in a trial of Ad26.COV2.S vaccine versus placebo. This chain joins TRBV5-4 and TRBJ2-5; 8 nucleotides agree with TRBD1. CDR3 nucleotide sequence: TGTGCCAGCAGCTTCCAGGGGGCATCGGGAGAGACCCAGTACTTC. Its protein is CASSFQGASGETQYF.